This T cell receptor (beta chain) comes out of a study of blood T cell repertoires in COVID-19. Study information: Sites across the United States, Italy and Spain contributed samples from acute and convalescent COVID-19. Sources were T cells, B-cell-depleted T cells, or PBMCs; the material itself was cDNA or gDNA.

In the authors' methods: Estimated nucleated cell counts came from reference gene primer amplification. Sequencing used immunoSEQ multiplex PCR; TCRdb keeps in-frame clones, though not all of them. V, J and clone size reflect that table, while D and trimming were determined from the DNA. The repertoire holds under 200,000 clones, with 70% to 85% as singletons. Comment on this clone: This same CDR3 is encoded by further DNA sequences in the sample.

This CDR3 is built from 15 residues. V lost 1 base to trimming and J lost 5 bases, with 14 bases between them. Germline loops: CDR1 MGHDK, CDR2 SYGVNS. The sequence was obtained from a woman over 75 with acute or convalescent COVID-19. The chain uses TRBV25-1 and TRBJ1-1; a weak D match, TRBD1 (6 bases). The sequencing input was peripheral blood. Written as DNA, the CDR3 is TGTGCCAGCAGTGAATGGGGCAGGGGCCGGACTGAAGCTTTCTTT. It encodes CASSEWGRGRTEAFF.